The clone carrying this T cell receptor beta chain was seen only a few times. The antigen remains undetermined. This entry is derived from a study of blood T cells in healthy people across ages. The CDR3 spans 16 residues. A second roughly 6 to 11 cycle PCR used barcoded and J-beta primers. Every cDNA was tagged by a template-switch adaptor with 12 random nucleotides. TCRdb reprocessed the 5' RACE reads via MiXCR and lists one record per CDR3 protein. This sample has some 690,000 distinct CDR3 sequences; approximately 22% occur once, and the top ten carry 20% to 25%. The study, taken as a whole, reports: With unsorted PBMCs, a conclusive comparison of naive versus antigen-experienced cells was not possible.

This chain connects TRBV21-1 to TRBJ1-4. TRBV21-1 is listed as a pseudogene. What was sequenced was blood. This TCR derives from a man aged 65 to 85 in good health. The CDR3 protein is CARRTVYRATNEKLFF. The CDR3 DNA sequence: TGTGCCCGCAGGACCGTATACCGTGCAACTAATGAAAAACTGTTTTTT.